The 14 T cell receptor beta chains reported below all come from one sample, sequenced in a study of blood T cell repertoires in COVID-19. TCRdb keeps only in-frame clones here, not all; method: immunoSEQ multiplex PCR. The sample holds under 25,000 clones; approximately 90% are singletons and the top ten take 6% to 9%. The sample consisted of peripheral blood. These TCRs come from a human donor with active COVID-19. The donor label of this sample is uncertain.

The genes are TRBV9 and TRBJ2-7; D is perhaps TRBD2 (5 bases). The CDR3 is 15 amino acids. V was clipped by 0 bases and J by 0 bases, with 10 bases between them. CDR1 SGDLS and CDR2 YYNGEE come from the germline V gene. This CDR3 reads CASSVGGSVSYEQYF. The CDR3 DNA is TGTGCCAGCAGCGTAGGGGGTAGCGTCTCCTACGAGCAGTACTTC.

This rearrangement joins TRBV28 to TRBJ1-6; the D is unclear. The length of the CDR3 is 15 residues. Trimming took 5 bases from V and 6 from J, leaving 14 bases between them. Germline CDR1 reads MDHEN; CDR2 reads SYDVKM. The CDR3 reads CASSPYGGGNSPLHF. Here the CDR3 DNA reads TGTGCCAGCAGTCCTTACGGAGGTGGTAATTCACCCCTCCACTTT.

This chain uses TRBV28 with TRBJ2-7; D perhaps matches TRBD1 (7 bases). This CDR3 spans 16 amino acids. Germline V gene data show CDR1 as MDHEN and CDR2 as SYDVKM. The germline V and J ends were trimmed by 5 bases and 1 base, with 18 bases remaining between them. The CDR3, as DNA: TGTGCCAGCAGTCCATCAGGGGGGTACGTTTCCTACGAGCAGTACTTC. Translated, it gives CASSPSGGYVSYEQYF.

The J gene is TRBJ2-1, the V gene TRBV10-1; TRBD1 aligns across 9 bases. Germline values: CDR1 WNHNN, CDR2 SYGVQD (reference sequence). V lost 3 bases, J lost 5 bases, and 14 bases stayed unmatched. This CDR3 has 18 amino acids. The CDR3 DNA reads TGCGCCAGCAGTGACCCCACCGATGGGACAGGGAGTGACAATGAGCAGTTCTTC. Translating gives CASSDPTDGTGSDNEQFF.

This rearrangement joins TRBV24-1 to TRBJ2-2; TRBD1 matches 10 bases. The germline V gene has CDR1 KGHDR and CDR2 SFDVKD. There are 16 residues in the CDR3. V was pared by 3 bases and J by 7 bases, with 7 bases of the junction left unmatched. CDR3 residues: CATSDTRQGASGELFF. The CDR3 DNA sequence: TGTGCCACCAGTGATACCCGACAGGGGGCTAGCGGGGAGCTGTTTTTT.

This clone was observed a few times. The chain couples TRBV29-1 to TRBJ2-1; D perhaps matches TRBD2 (7 bases). This CDR3 has 11 amino acids. Germline values: CDR1 SQVTM, CDR2 ANQGSEA. The V end was cut by 4 bases, the J end by 9 bases, with 10 bases between. The CDR3 reads CSVGRGAEQFF. The CDR3 DNA follows: TGCAGCGTTGGCCGGGGGGCTGAGCAGTTCTTC.

This chain links TRBV23-1 with TRBJ1-1, with D unresolved. TRBV23-1 is given ORF status, its function remaining uncertain. There are 15 residues in the CDR3. V gave up 2 bases and J gave up 1 base, with 11 bases separating them. In nucleotides, the CDR3 is TGCGCCAGCAGTCAACACGGTGCGAAGAACACTGAAGCTTTCTTT. Its protein product is CASSQHGAKNTEAFF.

J is TRBJ1-1 and V is TRBV11-3; D is ambiguous. Germline values: CDR1 SGHNT, CDR2 YENEEA. Trimming pared 5 bases from V and 1 base from J, leaving 8 bases between. The CDR3 spans 13 residues. The CDR3 reads CASSLRQNTEAFF. In nucleotides, the CDR3 is TGTGCCAGCAGCCTGAGACAGAACACTGAAGCTTTCTTT.

This rearrangement joins TRBV6-1 to TRBJ2-1; 13 nucleotides align to TRBD2. The ends lost 4 bases at V and 5 bases at J; junction bases unmatched: 14. The CDR3 covers 19 residues. CDR1 MNHNS and CDR2 SASEGT come from the germline V gene. The CDR3 DNA is TGTGCCAGCAGTGGGCCATATCGAGGACTAGCGGGAGCCAACAATGAGCAGTTCTTC. Encoded protein: CASSGPYRGLAGANNEQFF.

The chain has TRBV5-1 and TRBJ2-5, with a tentative D call TRBD1 (6 bases). V lost 0 bases to trimming and J lost 1 base, with 13 bases between them. The CDR3 has 16 residues. From germline, CDR1 is SGHRS and CDR2 YFSETQ. CDR3 nucleotide sequence: TGCGCCAGCAGCTTGGAGGGGGATCTATCCCAAGAGACCCAGTACTTC. Encoded protein: CASSLEGDLSQETQYF.

The V gene is TRBV30, the J gene TRBJ2-1, with 10 bases aligning to TRBD2. V lost 3 bases and J lost 12; bases outside the gene matches: 11. Germline V lookup: CDR1 GTSNPN, CDR2 SVGIG (reference sequence). The CDR3 is 14 amino acids. The CDR3 DNA sequence: TGTGCCTGGAGGCCCCCGGGACTAGCGCCCCTGCAGTTCTTC. This encodes CAWRPPGLAPLQFF.

This chain links TRBV5-1 with TRBJ2-2; TRBD2 aligns across 11 bases. The trim removed 4 bases at V and 5 bases at J, leaving 4 bases unmatched. Germline V gene data show CDR1 as SGHRS and CDR2 as YFSETQ. This CDR3 is built from 15 residues. The CDR3 DNA reads as TGCGCCAGCAGCGAACTAGCGGGAGATACCGGGGAGCTGTTTTTT. Translation gives CASSELAGDTGELFF.

The chain carries TRBV7-2 and TRBJ1-5; D perhaps matches TRBD1 (6 bases). The germline V gene encodes CDR1 SGHTA and CDR2 FQGNSA. The ends were cut back, 2 bases at V and 4 bases at J, with 15 bases in the middle. The CDR3 loop spans 16 amino acids. The CDR3 loop reads CASSLSFTGINQPQHF. The CDR3 coding sequence is TGTGCCAGCAGCTTATCCTTCACAGGGATAAATCAGCCCCAGCATTTT.

V and J are TRBV19 and TRBJ2-3; 10 bases line up with TRBD2. Trimming at V came to 6 bases and at J to 4 bases, leaving 10 bases not matched to a gene. CDR1 is LNHDA and CDR2 is SQIVND in the germline V gene (reference sequence). The CDR3 runs to 16 residues. DNA of the CDR3: TGTGCCAGTAGGGGCACCCCTAGCGGGAGACCAGATACGCAGTATTTT. This encodes CASRGTPSGRPDTQYF.